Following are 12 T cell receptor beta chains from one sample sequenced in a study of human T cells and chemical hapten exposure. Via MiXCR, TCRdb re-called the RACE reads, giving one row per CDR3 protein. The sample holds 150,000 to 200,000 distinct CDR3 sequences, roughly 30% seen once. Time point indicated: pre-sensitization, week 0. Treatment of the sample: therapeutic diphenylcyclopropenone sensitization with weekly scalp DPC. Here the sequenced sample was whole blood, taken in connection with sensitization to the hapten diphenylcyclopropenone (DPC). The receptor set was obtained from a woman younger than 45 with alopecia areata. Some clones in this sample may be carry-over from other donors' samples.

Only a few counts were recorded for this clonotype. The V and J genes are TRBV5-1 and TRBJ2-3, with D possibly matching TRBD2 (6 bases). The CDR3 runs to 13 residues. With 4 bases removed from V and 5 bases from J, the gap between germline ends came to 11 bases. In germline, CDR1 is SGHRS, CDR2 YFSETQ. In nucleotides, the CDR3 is TGCGCCAGCAGCGGGGGGACTTTAGATACGCAGTATTTT. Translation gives CASSGGTLDTQYF.

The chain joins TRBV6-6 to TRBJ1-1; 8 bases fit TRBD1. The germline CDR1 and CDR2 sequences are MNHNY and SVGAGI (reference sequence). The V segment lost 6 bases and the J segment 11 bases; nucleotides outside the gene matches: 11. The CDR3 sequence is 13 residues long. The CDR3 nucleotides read TGTGCCAGCAGAGGGACAGGTCCGCCATCGGCTTTCTTT. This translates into CASRGTGPPSAFF.

The CDR3 loop is CASSLDRTGKTPLHF. The CDR3 coding sequence is TGTGCCAGCAGCTTAGATCGGACTGGAAAGACACCCCTCCACTTT. The rearrangement links TRBV7-8 to TRBJ1-6; D unresolved. Germline V CDR1 and CDR2: SGHVS, FQNEAQ. Deletions cut 1 base from V and 11 bases from J, with 15 bases between. The CDR3 consists of 15 residues.

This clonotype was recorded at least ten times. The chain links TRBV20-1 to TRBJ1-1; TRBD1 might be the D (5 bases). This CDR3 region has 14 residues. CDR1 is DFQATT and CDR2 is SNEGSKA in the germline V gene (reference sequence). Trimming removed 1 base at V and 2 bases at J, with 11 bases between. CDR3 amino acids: CSARGGGGNTEAFF. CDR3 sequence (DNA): TGCAGTGCTAGAGGAGGTGGGGGAAACACTGAAGCTTTCTTT.

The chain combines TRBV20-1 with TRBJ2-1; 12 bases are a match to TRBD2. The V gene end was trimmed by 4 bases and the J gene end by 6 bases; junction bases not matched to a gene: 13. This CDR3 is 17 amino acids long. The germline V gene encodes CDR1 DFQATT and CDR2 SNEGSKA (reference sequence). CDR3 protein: CSATLPSGRAISNEQFF. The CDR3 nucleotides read TGCAGTGCTACACTCCCTAGCGGGAGGGCAATTAGCAATGAGCAGTTCTTC.

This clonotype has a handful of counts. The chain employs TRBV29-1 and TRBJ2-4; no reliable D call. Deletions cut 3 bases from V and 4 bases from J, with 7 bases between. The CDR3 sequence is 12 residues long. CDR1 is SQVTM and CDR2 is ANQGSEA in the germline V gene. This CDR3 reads CSVEIGKNIQYF. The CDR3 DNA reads TGCAGCGTTGAGATCGGGAAAAACATTCAGTACTTC.

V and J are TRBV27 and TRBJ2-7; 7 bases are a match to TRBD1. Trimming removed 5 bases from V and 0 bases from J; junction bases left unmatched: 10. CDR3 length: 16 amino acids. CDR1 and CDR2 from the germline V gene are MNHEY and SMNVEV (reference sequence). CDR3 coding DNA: TGTGCCAGCAGTCCCCCCGGGACAGCAAGCTCCTACGAGCAGTACTTC. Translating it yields CASSPPGTASSYEQYF.

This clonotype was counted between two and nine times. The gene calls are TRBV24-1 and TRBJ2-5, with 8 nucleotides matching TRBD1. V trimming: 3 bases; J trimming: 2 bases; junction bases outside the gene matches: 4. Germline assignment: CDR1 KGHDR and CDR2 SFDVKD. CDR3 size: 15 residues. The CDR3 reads CATSDTRQGQETQYF. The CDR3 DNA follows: TGTGCCACCAGTGATACCCGACAGGGGCAAGAGACCCAGTACTTC.

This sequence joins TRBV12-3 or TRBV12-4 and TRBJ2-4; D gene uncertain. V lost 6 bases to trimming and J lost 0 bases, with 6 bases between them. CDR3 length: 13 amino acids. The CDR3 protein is CASRLLAKNIQYF. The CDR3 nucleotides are TGTGCCAGCAGACTACTAGCCAAAAACATTCAGTACTTC.

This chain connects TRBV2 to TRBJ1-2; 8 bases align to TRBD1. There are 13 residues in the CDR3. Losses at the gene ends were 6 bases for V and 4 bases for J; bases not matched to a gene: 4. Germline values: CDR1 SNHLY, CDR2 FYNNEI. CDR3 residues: CASRGGQVYGYTF. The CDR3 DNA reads TGTGCCAGCAGAGGGGGACAGGTCTATGGCTACACCTTC.

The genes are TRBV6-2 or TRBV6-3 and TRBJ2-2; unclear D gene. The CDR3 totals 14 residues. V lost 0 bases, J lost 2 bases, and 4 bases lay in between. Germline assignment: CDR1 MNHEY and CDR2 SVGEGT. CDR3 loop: CASSYSDNTGELFF. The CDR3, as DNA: TGTGCCAGCAGTTACTCGGACAACACCGGGGAGCTGTTTTTT.

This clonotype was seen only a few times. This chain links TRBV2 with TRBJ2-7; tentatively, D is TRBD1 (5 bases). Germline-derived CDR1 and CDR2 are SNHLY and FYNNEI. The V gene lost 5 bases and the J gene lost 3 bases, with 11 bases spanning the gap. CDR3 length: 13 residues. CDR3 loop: CASSPDTGYEQYF. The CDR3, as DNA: TGTGCCAGCAGTCCGGACACCGGCTACGAGCAGTACTTC.